A selection of T cell receptor beta chains follows, all from one sample in a study of OX40 agonist ivuxolimab in advanced cancers. Data came from immunoSEQ multiplex PCR; TCRdb stores just in-frame clones and leaves some out. The table records about 70,000 clones, 80% to 85% of them present only once. Sequenced here: CD4+ or CD8+ T cells sorted from blood, sampled in a trial of the OX40 agonist ivuxolimab. These receptors all come from an adult with an advanced solid tumor such as melanoma, head and neck, liver or kidney cancer. Both conserved end residues are trimmed from each CDR3. The order of the fields is V gene, J gene, CDR3 protein.

V gene: TRBV14; J gene: TRBJ2-5; CDR3 protein: ASSQQRLAGAGGETQY
V gene: TRBV15; J gene: TRBJ2-3; CDR3 protein: ATSQSGLTDTQY
V gene: TRBV9; J gene: TRBJ1-1; CDR3 protein: ASSVVGNGAEAF
V gene: TRBV5-3; J gene: TRBJ1-5; CDR3 protein: ARGYPDSGFSNQPQH
V gene: TRBV7-8; J gene: TRBJ1-1; CDR3 protein: ASSSHGQGGQYYMNTEAF
V gene: TRBV6-1; J gene: TRBJ2-7; CDR3 protein: ASGRDAGYEQY
V gene: TRBV15; J gene: TRBJ2-1; CDR3 protein: ATSREVAYEQF
V gene: TRBV27; J gene: TRBJ2-1; CDR3 protein: ASSLSSGADGEQF
V gene: TRBV7-2; J gene: TRBJ2-7; CDR3 protein: ASSVDTYEQY
V gene: TRBV10-3; J gene: TRBJ2-2; CDR3 protein: AISEGGTGELF
V gene: TRBV6-6; J gene: TRBJ2-7; CDR3 protein: ASSSPGQWAKQY
V gene: TRBV6-1; J gene: TRBJ1-5; CDR3 protein: ASRPGHSNQPQH
V gene: TRBV4-1; J gene: TRBJ2-2; CDR3 protein: ASRQLALKSNTGELF
V gene: TRBV7-2; J gene: TRBJ2-2; CDR3 protein: ASSQQATGELF
V gene: TRBV19; J gene: TRBJ2-3; CDR3 protein: ASSHKGPASSTDTQY
V gene: TRBV5-1; J gene: TRBJ1-1; CDR3 protein: ASSAEGTGTEAF
V gene: TRBV30; J gene: TRBJ1-2; CDR3 protein: AWSAPGGISCGYT
V gene: TRBV6-5; J gene: TRBJ2-7; CDR3 protein: ASSYSLQGPYYEQY
V gene: TRBV25-1; J gene: TRBJ1-5; CDR3 protein: ASSEGLRRGINQPQH
V gene: TRBV29-1; J gene: TRBJ2-3; CDR3 protein: SADRGTDTQY
V gene: TRBV30; J gene: TRBJ1-6; CDR3 protein: AWAGTTNSPLH
V gene: TRBV6-5; J gene: TRBJ1-2; CDR3 protein: ASSTQGRDGYT
V gene: TRBV6-1; J gene: TRBJ1-3; CDR3 protein: ASSLSGRGNTIY
V gene: TRBV28; J gene: TRBJ1-2; CDR3 protein: ASRTGGELNYGYT
V gene: TRBV6-1; J gene: TRBJ1-5; CDR3 protein: ASSDQRRGNQPQH
V gene: TRBV5-1; J gene: TRBJ2-2; CDR3 protein: ASSSDSTGELF
V gene: TRBV2; J gene: TRBJ2-7; CDR3 protein: ASTRFYEQY
V gene: TRBV5-3; J gene: TRBJ1-1; CDR3 protein: ARMFWLGIMNTEAF
V gene: TRBV5-1; J gene: TRBJ1-2; CDR3 protein: ASSLEGPLYGYT
V gene: TRBV5-1; J gene: TRBJ1-1; CDR3 protein: ASSLIQMGRTEAF
V gene: TRBV19; J gene: TRBJ2-1; CDR3 protein: ASSKQVTPDTYNEQF